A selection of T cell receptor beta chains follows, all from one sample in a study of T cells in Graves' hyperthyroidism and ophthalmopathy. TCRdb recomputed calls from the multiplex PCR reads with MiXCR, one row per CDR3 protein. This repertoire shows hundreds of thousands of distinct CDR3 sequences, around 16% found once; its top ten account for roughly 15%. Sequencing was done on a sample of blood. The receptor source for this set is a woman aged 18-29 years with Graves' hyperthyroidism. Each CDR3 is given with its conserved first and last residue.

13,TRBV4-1,CASSPPRRFEQFF
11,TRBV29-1,CSGNSGDTQYF
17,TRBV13,CASSLAMTSPYPDTQYF
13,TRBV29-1,CSVRLGGNQPQHF
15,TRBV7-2,CASSLLGFQGTEAFF
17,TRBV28,CASSFPDLAGGYNEQFF
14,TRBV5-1,CASRGLAERGEQFF
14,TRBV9,CASSASAGQSEAFF
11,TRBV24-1,CATTFRNEAFF
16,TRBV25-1,CASTPNLSGREETQYF
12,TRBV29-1,CSVEEGVETQYF
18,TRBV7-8,CASSLWDREYATNEKLFF
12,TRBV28,CASAGQLNTQYF
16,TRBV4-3,CASSHNTAIEQETQYF
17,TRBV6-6,CASSYPTGGTGTDTQYF
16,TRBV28,CASSLLRTGAYNEQFF
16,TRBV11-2,CASSPRRASSYNEQFF
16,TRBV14,CASSEAIGGLGTEAFF
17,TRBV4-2,CASSQATLPLISNEQFF
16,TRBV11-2,CASSPRPGYSNTEAFF
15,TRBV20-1,CSVGSDRGLEETQYF
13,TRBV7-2,CASSTWEGEKLFF
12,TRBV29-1,CSVGQGDYEQYF
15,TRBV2,CASRGQRYSNQPQHF
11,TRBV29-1,CSVSGGPEAFF
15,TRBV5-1,CASSLAGTSGETQYF
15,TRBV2,CASSRDTSTNEKLFF
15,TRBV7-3,CASSLSGAGTDTQYF
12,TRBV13,CASSALSFEQYF
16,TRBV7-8,CASSLGLAGFTDTQYF
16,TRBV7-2,CASSTGEGGDTDTQYF
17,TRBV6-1,CASSEVPPGSGRGEQYF
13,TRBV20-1,CSARWAGLGEAFF
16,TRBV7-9,CASSSQGLPTYNEQFF
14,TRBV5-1,CASSSGASLYEQFF
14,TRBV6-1,CASSSAGGLTEAFF
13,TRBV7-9,CASDLSSGNTIYF
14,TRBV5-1,CASTKAGGLTEAFF
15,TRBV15,CATSRTGGLVTEAFF
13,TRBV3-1,CASSQVQYNEQFF
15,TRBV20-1,CSAKKSGSPNNEQFF
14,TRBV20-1,CSARDSDSNQPQHF
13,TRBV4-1,CASSQESENEQFF
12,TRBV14,CASSQGSPPLHF
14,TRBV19,CASSIAGASYEQYF
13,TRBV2,CASTWDRVGEQFF
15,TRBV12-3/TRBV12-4,CASSFTSSGANVLTF
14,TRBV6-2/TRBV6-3,CASSRTQGYGEAFF
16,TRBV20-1,CSARDPAGGGTDTQYF
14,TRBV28,CASSLLRTGNEQFF
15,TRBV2,CASSGIAGLSYEQYF
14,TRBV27,CASSLGRQNTEAFF
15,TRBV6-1,CASTENRGPSDGYTF
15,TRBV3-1,CASSQGLAGVMEQYF
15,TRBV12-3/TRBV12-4,CASSPSGGRYNEQFF
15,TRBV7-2,CASSVAGGPGDTQYF